A selection of T cell receptor beta chains follows, all from one sample in a study of shared clonotypes between healthy human individuals. The assay was immunoSEQ multiplex PCR, and TCRdb's table has in-frame clones only and misses some. This table has a few hundred thousand clones, around 67% appearing once. Sequenced input: memory CD4+ T cells sorted from blood. The receptors stem from a man aged 25 to 45 in good health. Both conserved end residues are part of each CDR3. D genes are given only for firm matches. Clone size appears in some rows only: once, few, many, or a class for an expanded clone.

many,TRBV9,NA,TRBJ2-7,TGTGCCAGCAGCCCCGGGATGTCCACCACCTACGAGCAGTACTTC,CASSPGMSTTYEQYF
NA,TRBV6-6,NA,TRBJ1-4,TGTGCCAGCATCAAAGAAGGGGGAGGCGAAAAACTGTTTTTT,CASIKEGGGEKLFF
NA,TRBV7-2,NA,TRBJ1-3,TGTGCCACCTCAGGGTATGGAAACACCATATATTTT,CATSGYGNTIYF
NA,TRBV18,NA,TRBJ1-4,TGTGCCAGCTCACCACCACGGGGGGGCGAAAAACTGTTTTTT,CASSPPRGGEKLFF
NA,TRBV19,NA,TRBJ1-1,TGTGCCAGTAGTCTTCCGGGGGCGAACACTGAAGCTTTCTTT,CASSLPGANTEAFF
few,TRBV4-1,TRBD1,TRBJ2-7,TGCGCCAGCAGCCGCGAGGACAGGAGCTACGAGCAGTACTTC,CASSREDRSYEQYF
many,TRBV28,TRBD1,TRBJ2-3,TGTGCCAGCAGACAGGGGGCCACAGATACGCAGTATTTT,CASRQGATDTQYF
NA,TRBV30,TRBD2,TRBJ2-7,TGTGCCTGGAGTATCGGACTAGCAGGCGAGCAGTACTTC,CAWSIGLAGEQYF
NA,TRBV5-4,TRBD1,TRBJ1-5,TGTGCCAGCAGCTCCGGGACAGTCAATCAGCCCCAGCATTTT,CASSSGTVNQPQHF
NA,TRBV6-1,TRBD1,TRBJ2-7,TGTGCCAGCAGCATCGACAGGGCCCGCGAGCAGTACTTC,CASSIDRAREQYF
NA,TRBV5-1,TRBD1,TRBJ2-5,TGCGCCAGCAGTCCCCGCCCTCCGGGACAGGGTAGGGACGAGACCCAGTACTTC,CASSPRPPGQGRDETQYF
once,TRBV5-1,TRBD2,TRBJ2-2,TGCGCCAGCAGCTTGGGACTAGCGGTGAACACCGGGGAGCTGTTTTTT,CASSLGLAVNTGELFF
NA,TRBV5-4,TRBD1,TRBJ1-1,TGTGCCAGCAGCTTGGACAGGGGTAGTACTGAAGCTTTCTTT,CASSLDRGSTEAFF
NA,TRBV29-1,NA,TRBJ2-7,TGCAGCGTTGAAGCCGGGATATACGGATACGAGCAGTACTTC,CSVEAGIYGYEQYF
once,TRBV5-4,NA,TRBJ2-5,TGTGCCAGCAGCCCATCCAACCGCCCAGGGGAAGAGACCCAGTACTTC,CASSPSNRPGEETQYF
NA,TRBV13,NA,TRBJ2-1,TGTGCCAGCAGCTTTTGGTGGTACAATGAGCAGTTCTTC,CASSFWWYNEQFF
NA,TRBV5-1,TRBD1,TRBJ2-7,TGCGCCAGCAGCACACAAGGGGGACAGGTGTTTCAGCAGTACTTC,CASSTQGGQVFQQYF
NA,TRBV11-2,NA,TRBJ2-4,TGTGCCAGCAGACCCCTAGGAGGCAGGTGGGGGAACATTCAGTACTTC,CASRPLGGRWGNIQYF